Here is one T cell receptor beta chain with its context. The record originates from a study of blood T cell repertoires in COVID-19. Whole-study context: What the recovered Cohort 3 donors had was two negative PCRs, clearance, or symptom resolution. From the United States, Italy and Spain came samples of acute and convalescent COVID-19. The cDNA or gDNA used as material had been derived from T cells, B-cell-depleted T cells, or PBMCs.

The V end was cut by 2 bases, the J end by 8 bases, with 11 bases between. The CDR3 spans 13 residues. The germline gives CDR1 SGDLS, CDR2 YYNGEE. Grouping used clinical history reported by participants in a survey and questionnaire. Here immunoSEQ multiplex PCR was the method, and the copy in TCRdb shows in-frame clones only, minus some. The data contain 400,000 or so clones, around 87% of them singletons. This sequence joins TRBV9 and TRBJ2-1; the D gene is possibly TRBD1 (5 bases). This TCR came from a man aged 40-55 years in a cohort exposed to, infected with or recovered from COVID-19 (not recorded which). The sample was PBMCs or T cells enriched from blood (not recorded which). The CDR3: CASSVAGQHEQFF. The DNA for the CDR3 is TGTGCCAGCAGCGTGGCAGGGCAACATGAGCAGTTCTTC.